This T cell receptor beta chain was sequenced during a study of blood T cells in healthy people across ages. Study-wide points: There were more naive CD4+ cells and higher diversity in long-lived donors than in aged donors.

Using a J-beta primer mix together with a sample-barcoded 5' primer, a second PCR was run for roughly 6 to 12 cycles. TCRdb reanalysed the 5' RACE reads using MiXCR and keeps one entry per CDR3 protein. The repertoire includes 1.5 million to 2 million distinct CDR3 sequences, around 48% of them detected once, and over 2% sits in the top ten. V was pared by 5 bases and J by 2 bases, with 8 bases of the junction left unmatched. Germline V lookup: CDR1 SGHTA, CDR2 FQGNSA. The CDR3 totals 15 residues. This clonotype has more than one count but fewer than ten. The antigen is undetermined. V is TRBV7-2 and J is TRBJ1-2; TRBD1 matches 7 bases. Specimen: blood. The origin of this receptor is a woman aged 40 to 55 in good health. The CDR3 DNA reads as TGTGCCAGCAGCCCAGGGGGGGGTCGAAACTATGGCTACACCTTC. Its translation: CASSPGGGRNYGYTF.